The 19 T cell receptor beta chains below all came from one sample that was sequenced in a study of human T cells and chemical hapten exposure. The time point denotes: patch test 1, 2 weeks after DPC sensitization. Noted treatment: therapeutic diphenylcyclopropenone sensitization with weekly scalp DPC. From the RACE reads, TCRdb called clonotypes with MiXCR, one entry per CDR3 protein. The sample has approximately 350,000 distinct CDR3 sequences, about 7% seen once. The sequences come from whole blood, collected in connection with sensitization to the hapten diphenylcyclopropenone (DPC). The source of these receptors is a woman between 18 and 29 years old with alopecia areata. Some clones in this sample may be carry-over from other donors' samples.

This sequence joins TRBV5-8 and TRBJ1-6, with 8 bases fitting TRBD1. There are 15 residues in the CDR3. The germline CDR1 and CDR2 sequences are SGHTS and YDEGEE. J gave up 6 bases and V 1 base, and 3 bases lay outside the gene matches. CDR3 sequence (DNA): TGTGCCAGCAGCTTGTCGGGACAGGTTAATTCACCCCTCCACTTT. Translated, it gives CASSLSGQVNSPLHF. Filled out from reference TRBV5-8 and TRBJ1-6, the complete variable domain reads EAGVTQSPTHLIKTRGQQATLRCSPISGHTSVYWYQQALGLGLQFLLWYDEGEERNRGNFPPRFSGRQFPNYSSELNVNALELEDSALYLCASSLSGQVNSPLHFGNGTRLTVT.

This clonotype was found many times. The chain joins TRBV27 to TRBJ2-3, with 12 bases that match TRBD2. V lost 2 bases and J lost 5; bases outside the gene matches: 11. Per the germline V gene, CDR1 is MNHEY and CDR2 is SMNVEV (reference sequence). CDR3 length: 18 residues. This chain's CDR3 is CASSLLRPSGGAGDTQYF. The CDR3 DNA is TGTGCCAGCAGTTTACTCCGTCCTAGCGGGGGGGCCGGAGATACGCAGTATTTT.

The table lists this clonotype with many counts. The V and J genes are TRBV13 and TRBJ1-1; D unclear. The CDR3 has 14 amino acids. Germline CDR1 PRHDT, CDR2 FYEKMQ (reference sequence). The ends were cut back, 6 bases at V and 0 bases at J, with 11 bases in the middle. This CDR3 reads CASSSGGVNTEAFF. The CDR3 bases are TGTGCCAGCAGTTCCGGCGGGGTGAACACTGAAGCTTTCTTT.

The chain joins TRBV7-8 to TRBJ2-3; TRBD2 agrees at 13 bases. J gave up 7 bases and V 5 bases, and 6 bases lay outside the gene matches. The CDR3 totals 15 residues. Germline V gene sequence: CDR1 SGHVS, CDR2 FQNEAQ. The DNA for the CDR3 is TGTGCCAGCAGCCAGACTAGCGGGGGGCCCAATACGCAGTATTTT. Translation: CASSQTSGGPNTQYF.

This clonotype appeared many times. The chain is built from TRBV3-1 and TRBJ1-3; possible D gene TRBD1, 5 bases. The V and J ends lost 3 bases and 0 bases respectively, with 12 bases between them. In germline, CDR1 is LGHDT, CDR2 YNNKEL (reference sequence). This CDR3 region has 16 residues. The CDR3 DNA sequence: TGTGCCAGCAGCCAGGGACTTTCAGACTCTGGAAACACCATATATTTT. Amino acid sequence: CASSQGLSDSGNTIYF.

The sample holds many counts of this clonotype. This rearrangement joins TRBV12-3 or TRBV12-4 to TRBJ2-3; no firm D call. Trimming stripped 5 bases from V and 7 bases from J, with 7 bases between. The CDR3 totals 11 residues. The CDR3 sequence is CASSPSNTQYF. CDR3 nucleotides: TGTGCCAGCAGTCCTAGTAATACGCAGTATTTT.

The chain joins TRBV6-5 to TRBJ1-3; perhaps TRBD1 as D (5 bases). The CDR3 has 14 amino acids. The V end lost 7 bases, the J end lost 2 bases, and 12 bases lay between the germline ends. CDR1 and CDR2 (germline): MNHEY, SVGAGI. This CDR3 is CASTGTLAGNTIYF. Written as DNA, the CDR3 is TGTGCCAGCACGGGGACGTTAGCTGGAAACACCATATATTTT.

The chain links TRBV29-1 to TRBJ2-5; 8 bases agree with TRBD2. Trimming took 2 bases from V and 5 from J; bases not matched to a gene: 7. The CDR3 runs 14 residues. In germline, CDR1 is SQVTM, CDR2 ANQGSEA. The CDR3 here is CSVEKLAGLETQYF. The CDR3 coding sequence is TGCAGCGTTGAAAAGTTAGCGGGGCTGGAGACCCAGTACTTC. Full variable domain (missing parts from reference TRBV29-1 and TRBJ2-5): SAVISQKPSRDICQRGTSLTIQCQVDSQVTMMFWYRQQPGQSLTLIATANQGSEATYESGFVIDKFPISRPNLTFSTLTVSNMSPEDSSIYLCSVEKLAGLETQYFGPGTRLLVL.

The chain is built from TRBV5-1 and TRBJ1-2; no firm D call. This CDR3 is built from 14 residues. Germline V lookup: CDR1 SGHRS, CDR2 YFSETQ. Trimming removed 0 bases at V and 8 bases at J, with 14 bases between. Here the CDR3 reads CASSLAAGSGGYTF. Written as DNA, the CDR3 is TGCGCCAGCAGCTTGGCAGCGGGTTCCGGAGGCTACACCTTC.

This clonotype was seen more than once but under ten times. The gene calls are TRBV5-6 and TRBJ1-2; D call uncertain. The V gene lost 3 bases and the J gene lost 8 bases, with 14 bases spanning the gap. Germline V CDR1 and CDR2: SGHDT, YYEEEE. The CDR3 runs 13 residues. DNA of the CDR3: TGTGCCAGCAGCTCTTTAGGGATGGAGGGCTACACCTTC. Translated: CASSSLGMEGYTF.

V gene TRBV4-2 combines with J gene TRBJ2-5, with a possible D match to TRBD2 (6 bases). CDR1 and CDR2 (germline): LGHNA, YNFKEQ. The CDR3 has 15 residues. V was cut by 4 bases and J by 1 base, with 13 bases left in between. CDR3 sequence reads: CASSRDMGGQETQYF. The CDR3 nucleotides read TGTGCCAGCAGCCGGGATATGGGGGGCCAAGAGACCCAGTACTTC.

This clonotype was seen repeatedly, ten times or more. The chain carries TRBV5-1 and TRBJ2-7, with 8 nucleotides matching TRBD1. CDR3 length equals 13 residues. V trimming: 4 bases; J trimming: 7 bases; junction bases outside the gene matches: 7. The germline V gene has CDR1 SGHRS and CDR2 YFSETQ. CDR3 nucleotides: TGCGCCAGCAGCCCGGACAGGGTTCGGGAGCAGTACTTC. Translated, it gives CASSPDRVREQYF.

The sample holds many counts of this clonotype. This chain connects TRBV29-1 to TRBJ2-3; 11 nucleotides align to TRBD2. Trimming removed 6 bases from V and 0 bases from J; junction bases left unmatched: 5. The CDR3 spans 15 residues. CDR1 is SQVTM and CDR2 is ANQGSEA in the germline V gene. The CDR3 region is CSVALAGGSTDTQYF. CDR3 DNA sequence: TGCAGCGTGGCCCTAGCGGGGGGAAGCACAGATACGCAGTATTTT.

In this sample, this clonotype turned up a few times. The chain joins TRBV7-6 to TRBJ1-4, with 12 bases that match TRBD1. This CDR3 comprises 16 residues. Trimming took 5 bases from V and 7 from J; bases not matched to a gene: 8. Per germline, CDR1 SGHVS and CDR2 FNYEAQ. Here the CDR3 reads CASSPGQGAWGEKLFF. The CDR3 nucleotides read TGTGCCAGCAGCCCGGGACAGGGGGCCTGGGGTGAAAAACTGTTTTTT.

This clonotype was recorded at least ten times. The chain combines TRBV12-3 or TRBV12-4 with TRBJ1-2; D might be TRBD1 (5 bases). V was trimmed by 8 bases and J by 3 bases, leaving 16 bases between them. The CDR3 runs 14 residues. This CDR3 is CASPGPASDYGYTF. The CDR3 DNA sequence: TGTGCCAGCCCAGGGCCTGCCTCTGACTATGGCTACACCTTC.

The rearrangement links TRBV7-2 to TRBJ2-3; 9 positions agree with TRBD2. CDR3 length: 16 amino acids. Germline trimming cut 4 bases from V and 7 bases from J; bases unmatched to any gene: 12. Germline values: CDR1 SGHTA, CDR2 FQGNSA. The CDR3: CASSSALAGTSYTQYF. The CDR3 coding sequence is TGTGCCAGCAGCTCCGCTCTAGCGGGGACGTCCTATACGCAGTATTTT.

The chain joins TRBV10-3 to TRBJ2-7; no clear D gene. Germline CDR1 is ENHRY and CDR2 is SYGVKD. The V gene lost 3 bases and the J gene lost 2 bases, with 14 bases spanning the gap. The CDR3 has 15 residues. DNA of the CDR3: TGTGCCATCAGTGATCTGTCGGGCTATCCCTACGAGCAGTACTTC. As protein: CAISDLSGYPYEQYF.

This chain links TRBV20-1 with TRBJ1-1, with unresolved D. V was clipped by 0 bases and J by 1 base, with 6 bases between them. Germline V gene lookup returns CDR1 DFQATT and CDR2 SNEGSKA (reference sequence). The CDR3 loop spans 13 amino acids. The CDR3 sequence is CSARDSGNTEAFF. Here the CDR3 DNA reads TGCAGTGCTAGAGATAGCGGGAACACTGAAGCTTTCTTT.

Many counts were recorded for this clonotype. This sequence joins TRBV6-2 or TRBV6-3 and TRBJ2-7, with 8 bases identical to TRBD1. Looked up from germline, CDR1 is MNHEY and CDR2 is SVGEGT. This CDR3 region has 14 residues. With 7 bases clipped from V and 5 bases from J, the junction kept 10 bases outside the gene matches. This chain's CDR3 is CASNGQGASDEQYF. Here the CDR3 DNA reads TGTGCCAGCAATGGACAGGGCGCGTCGGACGAGCAGTACTTC.